Below are 14 T cell receptor beta chains sequenced from a single sample in a study of beta chain features in type 1 diabetes. Expressed TCRB transcripts were sequenced because the entire RNA isolate underwent reverse transcription. Generated by immunoSEQ multiplex PCR, the TCRdb table keeps only in-frame clones and is missing some. The sample carries some 240,000 clones, around 16% recorded once. Study-level points and caveats: Type 1 diabetes patients had TCRB CDR3s that were shorter (moderately but significantly so) in all four CD4+ subsets.

No cognate antigen is known for these TCRs. The sequenced sample consisted of naive CD4+ T cells from blood. Source of these receptors: a man aged 25-45 years with type 1 diabetes.

This clone occurred a few times. The rearrangement links TRBV7-2 to TRBJ2-3; D call uncertain. V gave up 2 bases and J gave up 3 bases, with 12 bases separating them. Germline loops: CDR1 SGHTA, CDR2 FQGNSA. The CDR3 runs to 15 residues. Here the CDR3 reads CASSLMGGVTDTQYF. The DNA for the CDR3 is TGTGCCAGCAGCTTAATGGGCGGTGTTACAGATACGCAGTATTTT.

This clone was seen only a few times. The V gene is TRBV7-8, the J gene TRBJ2-7, with D possibly being TRBD1 (5 bases). V shed 2 bases and J shed 5 bases, with 19 bases lying between them. The CDR3 runs 16 residues. Germline V gene data show CDR1 as SGHVS and CDR2 as FQNEAQ. The CDR3 DNA follows: TGTGCCAGCAGCTTAAAGTGGGGCCCTTTGGAAGACGAGCAGTACTTC. Its translation: CASSLKWGPLEDEQYF.

This clone was counted between two and nine times. V and J are TRBV30 and TRBJ1-3; D is uncertain. V was shortened by 1 base and J by 2 bases, with 12 bases between the two germline ends. CDR1 is GTSNPN and CDR2 is SVGIG in the germline V gene (reference sequence). The CDR3 is made up of 15 amino acids. The CDR3 reads CAWSGKGIPGNTIYF. The CDR3 DNA sequence: TGTGCCTGGAGTGGTAAGGGTATACCTGGAAACACCATATATTTT. Full variable domain (outside the CDR3, taken from reference TRBV30 and TRBJ1-3): SQTIHQWPATLVQPVGSPLSLECTVEGTSNPNLYWYRQAAGRGLQLLFYSVGIGQISSEVPQNLSASRPQDRQFILSSKKLLLSDSGFYLCAWSGKGIPGNTIYFGEGSWLTVV.

This clone was detected a few times. The chain uses TRBV29-1 and TRBJ1-1; unclear D gene. The CDR3 sequence is 10 residues long. The ends were cut back, 7 bases at V and 8 bases at J, with 11 bases in the middle. Germline CDR1 SQVTM, CDR2 ANQGSEA. The CDR3 coding sequence is TGCAGCGCGGTGTGGCAAGAAGCTTTCTTT. This gives the protein CSAVWQEAFF.

This chain's CDR3 is CASSLYLEETQYF. As DNA, the CDR3 is TGTGCCAGCAGCTTATACCTAGAGGAGACCCAGTACTTC. V is TRBV7-2 and J is TRBJ2-5; D unclear. CDR1 SGHTA and CDR2 FQGNSA come from the germline V gene. V lost 2 bases, J lost 5 bases, and 9 bases lay in between. The CDR3 has 13 residues.

This clone appeared a few times. V usage is TRBV15 and J usage is TRBJ2-4; tentative D call: TRBD2 (5 bases). Germline V gene lookup returns CDR1 LNHNV and CDR2 YYDKDF (reference sequence). Trimming took 0 bases from V and 3 from J, leaving 15 bases between them. The CDR3 is 17 residues long. The CDR3 is CATSRDGLVGSKNIQYF. Here the CDR3 DNA reads TGTGCCACCAGCAGAGACGGTTTAGTTGGGAGCAAAAACATTCAGTACTTC.

This clone occurred a few times. The genes are TRBV25-1 and TRBJ2-1; D is ambiguous. In germline, CDR1 is MGHDK, CDR2 SYGVNS. V gave up 2 bases and J gave up 0 bases, with 2 bases separating them. This CDR3 is built from 13 residues. In DNA form, the CDR3 reads TGTGCCAGCAGTGAACCCTCCTACAATGAGCAGTTCTTC. Translation gives CASSEPSYNEQFF.

This clone was counted only a few times. CDR3 DNA: TGTGCCAGCAGCCCACCGACTAGTAACTTCTACAATGAGCAGTTCTTC. This translates into CASSPPTSNFYNEQFF. This chain connects TRBV25-1 to TRBJ2-1, with D perhaps TRBD2 (6 bases). Germline lookup yields CDR1 MGHDK and CDR2 SYGVNS. This CDR3 region has 16 residues. V lost 6 bases, J lost 3 bases, and 18 bases lay in between.

The chain recombines TRBV4-1 with TRBJ2-1; 10 bases match TRBD2. Germline values: CDR1 MGHRA, CDR2 YSYEKL. The CDR3 extends over 18 amino acids. After removal of 0 bases from V and 5 bases from J, the junction contained 10 bases not matched to a gene. The CDR3 region is CASSQDLSTSGKHNEQFF. The CDR3, as DNA: TGCGCCAGCAGCCAAGATTTAAGCACTAGCGGGAAACACAATGAGCAGTTCTTC.

This chain joins TRBV29-1 and TRBJ2-3; no clear D. The CDR3 is 12 amino acids. The germline V and J ends were trimmed by 2 bases and 5 bases, with 8 bases remaining between them. The germline V gene has CDR1 SQVTM and CDR2 ANQGSEA. CDR3 coding DNA: TGCAGCGTTGAACCTGGTGGAGATACGCAGTATTTT. Its protein product is CSVEPGGDTQYF.

J is TRBJ2-5 and V is TRBV20-1; D may be TRBD2 (5 bases). The CDR3 runs 11 residues. Germline CDR1 DFQATT, CDR2 SNEGSKA (reference sequence). Between the trimmed V and J ends, which lost 3 bases and 5 bases, there was a span of 7 bases. CDR3 nucleotide sequence: TGCAGTGCTAGTCCGGGGGAGACCCAGTACTTC. Amino acids: CSASPGETQYF.

This sequence joins TRBV18 and TRBJ2-2; D ambiguous. Looked up from germline, CDR1 is KGHSH and CDR2 is LQKENI. The CDR3 has 13 amino acids. Deletions cut 1 base from V and 6 bases from J, with 6 bases between. The CDR3 DNA sequence: TGTGCCAGCTCACCACTCCAAGCCGGGGAGCTGTTTTTT. Amino acid sequence: CASSPLQAGELFF.

The chain couples TRBV23-1 to TRBJ2-7, with D perhaps TRBD1 or TRBD2 (5 bases each). TRBV23-1 is an ORF; its function is uncertain. Trimming removed 4 bases at V and 0 bases at J, with 13 bases between. The CDR3 is 15 residues long. CDR3 DNA: TGCGCCAGCAGTCCCCGGGACGACTACTCCTACGAGCAGTACTTC. Protein product: CASSPRDDYSYEQYF.

In DNA form, the CDR3 reads TGTGCCAGCGGCGGTTGGTCCTCCTACAATGAGCAGTTCTTC. This gives the protein CASGGWSSYNEQFF. This sequence joins TRBV2 and TRBJ2-1; D remains ambiguous. The CDR3 totals 14 residues. With 8 bases removed from V and 0 bases from J, the gap between germline ends came to 11 bases. Germline V gene data show CDR1 as SNHLY and CDR2 as FYNNEI.